Below are 20 T cell receptor beta chains sequenced from a single sample in a study of blood T cell repertoires in COVID-19. Measured with immunoSEQ multiplex PCR; TCRdb has only the in-frame clones, and not every one. The sample records about 370,000 clones, around 87% being singletons. Material: peripheral blood. The source of these receptors is a woman aged 25 to 39 with COVID-19, enrolled during active disease.

The chain is built from TRBV7-2 and TRBJ2-7; the D gene is possibly TRBD1 (5 bases). The germline V gene has CDR1 SGHTA and CDR2 FQGNSA. The germline V and J ends were trimmed by 5 bases and 0 bases, with 11 bases remaining between them. CDR3 size: 14 residues. CDR3 coding DNA: TGTGCCAGCAGCGTACAGGTTAACTCCTACGAGCAGTACTTC. Its translation: CASSVQVNSYEQYF.

V usage is TRBV19 and J usage is TRBJ2-7; 12 bases match TRBD1. The V gene's germline CDR1 is LNHDA and CDR2 SQIVND (reference sequence). V lost 4 bases, J lost 4 bases, and 8 bases stayed unmatched. CDR3 size: 16 residues. The chain's CDR3 is CASSTPGTGGGYEQYF. The CDR3 region has the DNA TGTGCCAGTAGTACCCCCGGGACAGGGGGCGGGTACGAGCAGTACTTC.

This clone was counted once. The chain links TRBV24-1 to TRBJ2-1; possible D gene TRBD2, 6 bases. The germline CDR1 and CDR2 sequences are KGHDR and SFDVKD. V lost 4 bases and J 14 bases, leaving 14 bases between the germline ends. This CDR3 is 12 amino acids long. For the CDR3, the DNA is TGTGCCACCAGTGACGTTAGCGGAGCGGAGTTCTTC. This encodes CATSDVSGAEFF.

The genes are TRBV5-6 and TRBJ2-7; perhaps TRBD2 as D (5 bases). The CDR3 extends over 13 amino acids. Trimming shortened V by 7 bases and J by 1 base, and 12 bases separated the two germline ends. CDR1 and CDR2 (germline): SGHDT, YYEEEE. CDR3 DNA sequence: TGTGCCAGCGCGTGGACGGGATCCTACGAGCAGTACTTC. Its protein product is CASAWTGSYEQYF.

V usage is TRBV28 and J usage is TRBJ2-7; D might be TRBD2 (5 bases). Between the trimmed V and J ends, which lost 4 bases and 6 bases, there was a span of 13 bases. Germline V gene lookup returns CDR1 MDHEN and CDR2 SYDVKM. This CDR3 is 13 amino acids long. DNA for the CDR3: TGTGCCAGCAGTTCACCAACCGGGATCGAGCAGTACTTC. Translated, it gives CASSSPTGIEQYF.

The chain joins TRBV12-5 to TRBJ2-2; D gene uncertain. Germline V gives CDR1 LGHNT, CDR2 FRNRAP. Trimming removed 2 bases from V and 2 bases from J, with 18 bases in between. The CDR3 consists of 18 residues. Written as DNA, the CDR3 is TGTGCTAGTGGTTTGCTCCTTGGAGTAAGAGGAAACACCGGGGAGCTGTTTTTT. It yields the protein CASGLLLGVRGNTGELFF.

This sequence joins TRBV5-1 and TRBJ2-2, with TRBD2 matching over 9 bases. After removal of 4 bases from V and 2 bases from J, the junction contained 6 bases not matched to a gene. Germline V CDR1 and CDR2: SGHRS, YFSETQ. CDR3 size: 16 residues. CDR3 coding DNA: TGCGCCAGCAGCCCTGTGACTAGCGGAAACACCGGGGAGCTGTTTTTT. Translating gives CASSPVTSGNTGELFF.

J is TRBJ1-1 and V is TRBV6-5; no reliable D call. The CDR3 runs to 15 residues. V lost 5 bases to trimming and J lost 1 base, with 14 bases between them. Germline V gene lookup returns CDR1 MNHEY and CDR2 SVGAGI. Here the CDR3 DNA reads TGTGCCAGCAGTCGAGAACAGCCCCAGAACACTGAAGCTTTCTTT. Translated, it gives CASSREQPQNTEAFF.

This chain uses TRBV9 with TRBJ2-1; 8 bases agree with TRBD1. The CDR3 has 15 residues. The junction had 7 bases not matched to a gene; V was cut back by 4 bases and J by 4 bases. From germline, CDR1 is SGDLS and CDR2 YYNGEE. CDR3 sequence (DNA): TGTGCCAGCAGCCCTCGGACAGGGAATTACAATGAGCAGTTCTTC. Translating gives CASSPRTGNYNEQFF.

J is TRBJ2-5 and V is TRBV29-1, with 8 positions matching TRBD1. The CDR3 contains 17 residues. Germline V gene lookup returns CDR1 SQVTM and CDR2 ANQGSEA. Unmatched junction bases numbered 12, after V lost 1 base and J lost 2 bases. The CDR3 nucleotides read TGCAGCGTTGAAGTTCTGCGAACAGGGGGGTTACAAGAGACCCAGTACTTC. Amino acids: CSVEVLRTGGLQETQYF. Using reference TRBV29-1 and TRBJ2-5 for the parts outside the CDR3, the full variable domain is SAVISQKPSRDICQRGTSLTIQCQVDSQVTMMFWYRQQPGQSLTLIATANQGSEATYESGFVIDKFPISRPNLTFSTLTVSNMSPEDSSIYLCSVEVLRTGGLQETQYFGPGTRLLVL.

This chain links TRBV12-5 with TRBJ2-7, with 8 bases that match TRBD2. The V segment lost 4 bases and the J segment 9 bases; nucleotides outside the gene matches: 5. The germline V gene has CDR1 LGHNT and CDR2 FRNRAP. CDR3 length equals 12 residues. CDR3 bases: TGTGCTAGTGGTTCCGCGGGGGGAGGGCAGTACTTC. Translation: CASGSAGGGQYF.

This rearrangement joins TRBV6-5 to TRBJ2-5; TRBD2 might be the D (5 bases). This CDR3 contains 14 residues. Germline V gene sequence: CDR1 MNHEY, CDR2 SVGAGI. With 1 base removed from V and 5 bases from J, the gap between germline ends came to 11 bases. In nucleotides, the CDR3 is TGTGCCAGCAGTTACTTAGAGCGGAGGGAGACCCAGTACTTC. It encodes CASSYLERRETQYF.

The V call is TRBV2, the J call TRBJ2-7; perhaps TRBD1 as D (5 bases). This CDR3 spans 13 amino acids. The V gene's germline CDR1 is SNHLY and CDR2 FYNNEI. Trimming took off 4 bases at V and 7 bases at J, with 14 bases between the two ends. In DNA, the CDR3 is TGTGCCAGCAGTGTGGACACCCTGGGAGAGCAGTACTTC. Encoded protein: CASSVDTLGEQYF. The whole variable domain, remainder taken from reference TRBV2 and TRBJ2-7, is EPEVTQTPSHQVTQMGQEVILRCVPISNHLYFYWYRQILGQKVEFLVSFYNNEISEKSEIFDDQFSVERPDGSNFTLKIRSTKLEDSAMYFCASSVDTLGEQYFGPGTRLTVT.

The V gene is TRBV4-3, the J gene TRBJ1-2; weak D call: TRBD1 (5 bases). Trimming took 0 bases from V and 8 from J, leaving 13 bases between them. This CDR3 spans 14 amino acids. Germline V lookup: CDR1 LGHNA, CDR2 YSLEER. DNA of the CDR3: TGCGCCAGCAGCCAAGACCTCAGGGTCTGGGGCTACACCTTC. Encoded protein: CASSQDLRVWGYTF.

Regarding this clone: The limits of the CDR3 on the DNA are not certain, so only TCRdb's listed CDR3 is given. J is TRBJ2-6 and V is TRBV7-2; the table's D call, TRBD2, was not checked against the DNA. The CDR3 is 15 residues long, counting both termini. Germline V lookup: CDR1 SGHTA, CDR2 FQGNSA. The CDR3 sequence is CASSFGPGRANVLTF.

The V and J genes are TRBV10-3 and TRBJ1-4; possible D gene TRBD1, 5 bases. This CDR3 has 13 amino acids. With 3 bases removed from V and 7 bases from J, the gap between germline ends came to 9 bases. Germline values: CDR1 ENHRY, CDR2 SYGVKD. The CDR3 DNA follows: TGTGCCATCAGTGACAGGGTTTTTGAAAAACTGTTTTTT. The encoded protein is CAISDRVFEKLFF.

In this sample, this clone turned up once. This chain joins TRBV3-1 (or the pseudogene TRBV3-2) and TRBJ2-7; TRBD1 matches at 10 bases. After removal of 6 bases from V and 6 bases from J, the junction contained 11 bases not matched to a gene. The CDR3 covers 15 residues. Germline CDR1 and CDR2: LGHDT and YNNKEL (reference sequence). The CDR3 coding sequence is TGTGCCAGCAGTCCCCCAGGGACAGGGGTCGGCGAGCAGTACTTC. Amino acid sequence: CASSPPGTGVGEQYF.

The rearrangement uses TRBV28 and TRBJ2-7, with 8 bases identical to TRBD2. Trimming cost V 7 bases and J 0 bases; bases outside gene matches: 11. Germline V gives CDR1 MDHEN, CDR2 SYDVKM. The CDR3 runs to 16 residues. The CDR3, as DNA: TGTGCCAGCACCCTCAGCGCAGGGACTAGCTCCTACGAGCAGTACTTC. Protein: CASTLSAGTSSYEQYF.

The chain uses TRBV7-6 and TRBJ2-7, with 9 bases that match TRBD1. CDR1 SGHVS and CDR2 FNYEAQ come from the germline V gene. V was pared by 2 bases and J by 4 bases, with 12 bases of the junction left unmatched. This CDR3 has 17 residues. The CDR3 nucleotides read TGTGCCAGCAGCTTATCTGGCGGGACAGGGTATTCGTACGAGCAGTACTTC. Protein product: CASSLSGGTGYSYEQYF.

Note on this clone: Different DNA sequences within this sample yield the same CDR3. J is TRBJ2-5 and V is TRBV5-1; tentative D call: TRBD1 (5 bases). Germline V gene lookup returns CDR1 SGHRS and CDR2 YFSETQ. Trimming shortened V by 3 bases and J by 5 bases, and 11 bases separated the two germline ends. CDR3 length: 13 residues. This chain's CDR3 is CASSSQGRETQYF. The CDR3 DNA reads TGCGCCAGCAGCTCCCAGGGAAGGGAGACCCAGTACTTC.